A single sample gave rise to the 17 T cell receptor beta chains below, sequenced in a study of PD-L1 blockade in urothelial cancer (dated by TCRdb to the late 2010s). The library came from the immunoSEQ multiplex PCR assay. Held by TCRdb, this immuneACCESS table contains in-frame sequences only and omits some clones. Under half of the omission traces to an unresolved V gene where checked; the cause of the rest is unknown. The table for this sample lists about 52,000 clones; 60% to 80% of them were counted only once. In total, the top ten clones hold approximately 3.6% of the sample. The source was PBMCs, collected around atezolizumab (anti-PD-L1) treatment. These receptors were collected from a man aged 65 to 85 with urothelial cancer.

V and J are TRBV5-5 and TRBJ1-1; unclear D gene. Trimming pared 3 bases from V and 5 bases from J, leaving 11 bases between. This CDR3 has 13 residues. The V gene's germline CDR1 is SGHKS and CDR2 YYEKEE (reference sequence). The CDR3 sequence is CASSYDRGTEAFF. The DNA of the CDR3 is TGTGCCAGCAGCTACGACCGAGGGACTGAAGCTTTCTTT.

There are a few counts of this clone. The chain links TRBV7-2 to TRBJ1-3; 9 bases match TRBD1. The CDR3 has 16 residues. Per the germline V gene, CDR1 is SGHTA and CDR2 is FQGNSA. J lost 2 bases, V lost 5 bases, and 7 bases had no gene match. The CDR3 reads CASSQTRQGAGNTIYF. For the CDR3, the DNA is TGTGCCAGCAGCCAAACCCGACAGGGGGCTGGAAACACCATATATTTT.

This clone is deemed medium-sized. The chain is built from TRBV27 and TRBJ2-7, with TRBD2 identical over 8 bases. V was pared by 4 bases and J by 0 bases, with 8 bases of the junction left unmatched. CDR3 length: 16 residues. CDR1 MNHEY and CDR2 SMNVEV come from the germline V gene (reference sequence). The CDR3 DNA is TGTGCCAGCAGTTCGTTCCCCAGCGGGAGCTCCTACGAGCAGTACTTC. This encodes CASSSFPSGSSYEQYF.

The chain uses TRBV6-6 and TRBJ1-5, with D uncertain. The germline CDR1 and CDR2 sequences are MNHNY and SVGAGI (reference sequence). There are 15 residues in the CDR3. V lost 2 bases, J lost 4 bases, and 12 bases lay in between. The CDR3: CASSYGAQANQPQHF. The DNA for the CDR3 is TGTGCCAGCAGTTACGGTGCGCAGGCGAATCAGCCCCAGCATTTT.

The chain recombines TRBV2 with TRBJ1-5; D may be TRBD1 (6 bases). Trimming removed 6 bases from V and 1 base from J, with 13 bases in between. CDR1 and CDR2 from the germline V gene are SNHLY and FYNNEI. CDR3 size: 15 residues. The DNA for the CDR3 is TGTGCCAGCAGAGGGACCAGGGGCAGCAATCAGCCCCAGCATTTT. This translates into CASRGTRGSNQPQHF.

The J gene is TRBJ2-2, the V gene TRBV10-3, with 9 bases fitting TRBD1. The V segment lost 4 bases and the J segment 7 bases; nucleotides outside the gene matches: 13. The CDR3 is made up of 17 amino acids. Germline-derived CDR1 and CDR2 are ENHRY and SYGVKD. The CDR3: CAISVGFRTGVGGELFF. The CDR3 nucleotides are TGTGCCATCAGTGTGGGGTTCCGGACAGGGGTTGGCGGGGAGCTGTTTTTT.

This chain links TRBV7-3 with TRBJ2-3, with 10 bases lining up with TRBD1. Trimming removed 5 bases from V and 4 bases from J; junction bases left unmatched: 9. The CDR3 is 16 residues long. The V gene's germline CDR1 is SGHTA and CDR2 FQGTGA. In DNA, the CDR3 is TGTGCCAGCAGCCGAGCCGGGACAGGGGCGGCAGATACGCAGTATTTT. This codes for CASSRAGTGAADTQYF.

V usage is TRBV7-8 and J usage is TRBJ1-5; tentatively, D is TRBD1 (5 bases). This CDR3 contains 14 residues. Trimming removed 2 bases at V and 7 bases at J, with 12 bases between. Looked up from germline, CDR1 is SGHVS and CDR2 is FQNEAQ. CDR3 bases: TGTGCCAGCAGCTTAAACCAGGGCGTACAGCCCCAGCATTTT. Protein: CASSLNQGVQPQHF.

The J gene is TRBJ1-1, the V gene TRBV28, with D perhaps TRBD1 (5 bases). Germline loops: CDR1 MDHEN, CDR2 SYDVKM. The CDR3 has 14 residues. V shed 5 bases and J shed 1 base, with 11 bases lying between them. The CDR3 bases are TGTGCCAGCAGTCCCTTTCAGGGGAACACTGAAGCTTTCTTT. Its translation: CASSPFQGNTEAFF.

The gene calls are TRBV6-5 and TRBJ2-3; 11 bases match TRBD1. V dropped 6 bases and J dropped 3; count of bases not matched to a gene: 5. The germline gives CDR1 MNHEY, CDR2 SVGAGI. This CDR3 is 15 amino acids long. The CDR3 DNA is TGTGCCAGCAGGAGGGACAGGGGGATTACAGATACGCAGTATTTT. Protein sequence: CASRRDRGITDTQYF.

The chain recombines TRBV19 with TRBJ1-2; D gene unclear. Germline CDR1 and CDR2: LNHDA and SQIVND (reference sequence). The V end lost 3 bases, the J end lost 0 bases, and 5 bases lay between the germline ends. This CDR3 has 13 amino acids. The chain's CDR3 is CASSIGANYGYTF. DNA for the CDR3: TGTGCCAGTAGTATCGGGGCTAACTATGGCTACACCTTC.

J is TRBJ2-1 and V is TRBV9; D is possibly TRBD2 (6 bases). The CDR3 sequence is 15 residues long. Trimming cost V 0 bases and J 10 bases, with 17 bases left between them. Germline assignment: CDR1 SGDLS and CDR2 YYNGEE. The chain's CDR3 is CASSVAKTSGNEQFF. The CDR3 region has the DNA TGTGCCAGCAGCGTAGCTAAGACTAGTGGTAACGAGCAGTTCTTC. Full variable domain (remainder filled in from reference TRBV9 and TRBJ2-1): DSGVTQTPKHLITATGQRVTLRCSPRSGDLSVYWYQQSLDQGLQFLIQYYNGEERAKGNILERFSAQQFPDLHSELNLSSLELGDSALYFCASSVAKTSGNEQFFGPGTRLTVL.

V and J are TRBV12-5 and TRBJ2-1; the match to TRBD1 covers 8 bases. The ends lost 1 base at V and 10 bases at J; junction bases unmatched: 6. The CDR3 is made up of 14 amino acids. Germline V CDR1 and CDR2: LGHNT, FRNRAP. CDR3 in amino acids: CASGLEIRGREQFF. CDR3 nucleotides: TGTGCTAGTGGTTTGGAGATCAGGGGGCGGGAGCAGTTCTTC.

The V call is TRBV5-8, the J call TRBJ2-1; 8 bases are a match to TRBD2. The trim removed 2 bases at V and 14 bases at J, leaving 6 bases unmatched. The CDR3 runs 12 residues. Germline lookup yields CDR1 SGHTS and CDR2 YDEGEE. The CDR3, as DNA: TGTGCCAGCAGCTTTGGCGGGGGGCGAGAGTTCTTC. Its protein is CASSFGGGREFF.

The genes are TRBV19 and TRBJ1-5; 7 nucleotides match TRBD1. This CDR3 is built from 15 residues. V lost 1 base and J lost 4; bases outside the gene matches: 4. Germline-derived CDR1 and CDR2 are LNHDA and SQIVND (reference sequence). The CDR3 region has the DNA TGTGCCAGTAGTATAGCAGGGGGTGGGAATCAGCCCCAGCATTTT. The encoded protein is CASSIAGGGNQPQHF.

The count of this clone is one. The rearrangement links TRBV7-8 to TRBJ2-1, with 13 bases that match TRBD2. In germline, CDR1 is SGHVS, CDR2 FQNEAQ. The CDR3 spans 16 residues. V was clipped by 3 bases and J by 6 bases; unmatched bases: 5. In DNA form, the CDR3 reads TGTGCCAGCAGCTTCCCGACTAGCGGGAGGCCCAATGAGCAGTTCTTC. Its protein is CASSFPTSGRPNEQFF.

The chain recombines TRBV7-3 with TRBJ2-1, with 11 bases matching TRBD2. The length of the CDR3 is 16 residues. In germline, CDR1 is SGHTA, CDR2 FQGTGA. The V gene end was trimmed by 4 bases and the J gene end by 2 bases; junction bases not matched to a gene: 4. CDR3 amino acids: CASSSFSGGAYNEQFF. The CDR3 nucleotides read TGTGCCAGCAGCTCGTTTAGCGGGGGGGCCTACAATGAGCAGTTCTTC.